Listed below are T cell receptor beta chains from one sample, sequenced in a study of T cells in tuberculosis. Sequenced by immunoSEQ multiplex PCR; TCRdb stores in-frame clones only, minus some. This sample has some 47,000 clones, with more than 90% found just once. Sequencing was performed on PBMCs. The receptor set was obtained from a donor between 5 and 29 years old with latent tuberculosis or without tuberculosis infection. Each CDR3 is given without its conserved first and last residue. Part of the rows lack a size; the others show once, few, many or a class for expanded clones.

abundance	v_gene	len	j_gene	CDR3aa
NA	TRBV30	11	TRBJ1-3	AWSVGLGDTIY
NA	TRBV5-1	12	TRBJ2-7	ASSLELRESRKY
once	TRBV12-2	14	TRBJ2-6	ASPDIQDSGANVLT
NA	TRBV9	13	TRBJ2-7	ASSEGDRGSYEQY
NA	TRBV7-2	12	TRBJ1-2	ASNPREENYGYT
NA	TRBV29-1	14	TRBJ2-3	SVDGRGFEGTDTQY
NA	TRBV7-2	13	TRBJ1-2	ASSPRDTEYYGYT
NA	TRBV27	11	TRBJ2-7	ASRAGGIYEQY
NA	TRBV7-2	11	TRBJ1-2	ASSPPGNYGYT
NA	TRBV27	13	TRBJ1-5	ASSLNRDYNQPQH
NA	TRBV6-5	13	TRBJ2-7	ASSWTPGGAGEQY
NA	TRBV5-4	11	TRBJ2-7	ASSLAGQYEQY
NA	TRBV6-1	11	TRBJ1-2	ASSRQGMGGYT
NA	TRBV6-1	13	TRBJ2-3	ASSEGGGRTDTQY
NA	TRBV6-5	14	TRBJ1-6	ASSYSVSSYNSPLH
NA	TRBV25-1	8	TRBJ2-3	VGLNDTQY
NA	TRBV4-1	13	TRBJ1-3	ASSQVQGTGNTIY
NA	TRBV30	9	TRBJ1-1	AWNINTEAF
NA	TRBV11-3	13	TRBJ2-1	ASSSGLAGDNEQF
NA	TRBV5-6	11	TRBJ1-2	ASSIGTGGRRT
NA	TRBV27	14	TRBJ1-5	ASSLSMVVGGQPQH
NA	TRBV9	13	TRBJ1-2	ASSVGGQGKYGYT
NA	TRBV7-9	15	TRBJ1-2	ANSLGTGGLRLYGYT
once	TRBV5-1	13	TRBJ1-5	ASSLSAGYNQPQH
NA	TRBV4-2	14	TRBJ2-2	ASSLEGVSNTGELF
NA	TRBV27	13	TRBJ2-1	ASSLGTSAYNEQF
NA	TRBV6-5	14	TRBJ1-1	ASSYWGRGYTGEAF
NA	TRBV19	12	TRBJ1-5	ASSSSFGGQPQH
NA	TRBV2	11	TRBJ1-1	ASSGTGGTEAF
NA	TRBV14	16	TRBJ2-1	ASSHPSDSRVTYNEQF
NA	TRBV11-2	12	TRBJ1-1	ASSLDGITGEAF
NA	TRBV19	13	TRBJ2-7	ASSIDLGALYEQY
NA	TRBV7-2	12	TRBJ1-2	ASSPVRGNYGYT
NA	TRBV30	11	TRBJ1-2	AWRESGWGGYT
once	TRBV18	14	TRBJ1-4	ASSQPGTGFNEKLF
NA	TRBV30	11	TRBJ1-4	ACGGRINEKLF
NA	TRBV7-9	11	TRBJ1-1	ASSLREDTEAF
once	TRBV12-5	14	TRBJ2-1	ASGPPGTSIVHEQF
NA	TRBV6-5	11	TRBJ1-2	ASRAQGGYGYT
NA	TRBV5-5	12	TRBJ2-1	ASSLKDRGNEQF
NA	TRBV4-1	12	TRBJ1-2	ASSQEGDSRGYT
NA	TRBV29-1	9	TRBJ1-2	SVEDTGGYT
NA	TRBV6-5	13	TRBJ2-5	ASSSYRRDQETQY
NA	TRBV21-1	12	TRBJ2-7	ASSKRTGTNEQY
NA	TRBV7-9	13	TRBJ2-5	ASSFGPLSMETQY
NA	TRBV28	13	TRBJ2-5	ASSLVGAVQETQY
NA	TRBV7-2	11	TRBJ2-5	ASNVGQGLTQY
NA	TRBV5-4	14	TRBJ2-4	ASSFSPSGSGSIQY
NA	TRBV6-1	12	TRBJ2-5	AGGSGAYQETQY
NA	TRBV9	14	TRBJ2-1	ASSVLAGGGYNEQF